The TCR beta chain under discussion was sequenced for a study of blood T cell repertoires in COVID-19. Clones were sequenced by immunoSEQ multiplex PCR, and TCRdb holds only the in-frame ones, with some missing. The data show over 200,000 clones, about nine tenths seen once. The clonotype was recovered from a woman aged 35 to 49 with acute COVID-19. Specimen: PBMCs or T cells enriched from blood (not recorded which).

The CDR3 spells CASRPPGLAGRETQYF. The CDR3, as DNA: TGTGCCAGCAGACCCCCCGGACTAGCGGGTAGGGAGACCCAGTACTTC. The chain recombines TRBV6-6 with TRBJ2-5, with 11 bases that match TRBD2. This CDR3 comprises 16 residues. Germline V gene sequence: CDR1 MNHNY, CDR2 SVGAGI (reference sequence). With 6 bases clipped from V and 5 bases from J, the junction kept 11 bases outside the gene matches.